This T cell receptor (beta chain) originates from a study of ipilimumab plus nivolumab after autologous stem cell transplantation. At the level of the study: The DLBCL cohort had primary refractory and relapsed disease, with 18-month progression-free survival of around 84% and 29%.

Germline CDR1 is SGHTA and CDR2 is FQGNSA. There are 16 residues in the CDR3. Trimming at V came to 5 bases and at J to 4 bases, leaving 7 bases not matched to a gene. Assay used: immunoSEQ multiplex PCR; TCRdb lists only in-frame clones, some missing. The sample carries approximately 84,000 clones, approximately 83% recorded once. Source: PBMCs, taken in a trial of ipilimumab plus nivolumab as post-transplant consolidation. This chain joins TRBV7-2 and TRBJ1-5; TRBD1 agrees at 11 bases. The origin of this receptor is a male donor with diffuse large B-cell lymphoma. The CDR3 coding sequence is TGTGCCAGCAGCGACGGGACAGGGGGGGGGAATCAGCCCCAGCATTTT. This encodes CASSDGTGGGNQPQHF.